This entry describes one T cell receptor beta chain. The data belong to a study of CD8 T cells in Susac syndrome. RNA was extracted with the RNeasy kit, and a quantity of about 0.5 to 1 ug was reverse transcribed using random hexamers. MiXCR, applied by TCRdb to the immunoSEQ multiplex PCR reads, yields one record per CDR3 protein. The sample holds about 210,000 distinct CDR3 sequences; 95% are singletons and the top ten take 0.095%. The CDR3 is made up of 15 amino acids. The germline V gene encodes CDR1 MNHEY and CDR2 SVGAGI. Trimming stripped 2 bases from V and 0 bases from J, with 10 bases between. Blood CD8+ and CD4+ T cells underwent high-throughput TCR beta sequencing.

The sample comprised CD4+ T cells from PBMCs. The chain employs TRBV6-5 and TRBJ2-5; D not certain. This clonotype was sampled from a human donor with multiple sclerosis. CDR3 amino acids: CASSYPTGNQETQYF. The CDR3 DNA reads TGTGCCAGCAGTTACCCGACTGGAAACCAAGAGACCCAGTACTTC.